Listed below are T cell receptor beta chains from one sample, sequenced in a study of STAT5B mutations in CD4+ large granular lymphocyte leukemia. Sequenced by immunoSEQ multiplex PCR; TCRdb stores in-frame clones only, minus some. The table has about 30,000 clones, about four fifths seen once. The source material was CD4+ T cells from blood buffy coats. The receptors were sampled from a human donor in good health. CDR3s include the opening cysteine and the closing phenylalanine or tryptophan. The D gene is left open where the match is weak. Size is stated for part of the rows, as once, few or many counts, or as a class when the clone is expanded.

CDR3 protein,CDR3 DNA,J gene,D gene,V gene,clone size
CSGPPTSANPYEQYF,TGCAGCGGTCCCCCCACTAGCGCGAACCCCTACGAGCAGTACTTC,TRBJ2-7,TRBD2,TRBV29-1,.
CASSSADRFQETQYF,TGTGCCAGCAGTTCCGCCGACAGGTTTCAAGAGACCCAGTACTTC,TRBJ2-5,.,TRBV27,.
CASSLGAGGPETQYF,TGTGCCAGCAGCTTAGGGGCGGGGGGGCCAGAGACCCAGTACTTC,TRBJ2-5,TRBD2,TRBV7-7,.
CASSSPKQGAQEDTQYF,TGTGCCAGCAGCTCACCTAAACAGGGGGCGCAAGAAGATACGCAGTATTTT,TRBJ2-3,TRBD1,TRBV7-9,.
CASSLESWNYGYTF,TGTGCCAGCAGCTTAGAGAGTTGGAACTATGGCTACACCTTC,TRBJ1-2,.,TRBV7-9,once
CASSLGGREQFF,TGTGCCAGCAGTTTAGGAGGGCGTGAGCAGTTCTTC,TRBJ2-1,.,TRBV27,.
CSVVTGGNPFSYEQYF,TGCAGCGTAGTTACAGGGGGCAATCCCTTTTCCTACGAGCAGTACTTC,TRBJ2-7,TRBD1,TRBV29-1,.
CASSPTGTGGRTIYF,TGTGCCAGCAGCCCAACCGGGACTGGCGGTCGGACCATATATTTT,TRBJ1-3,.,TRBV7-9,.
CASSLKTGRTTDTQYF,TGTGCCAGCAGCTTGAAGACGGGAAGGACAACAGATACGCAGTATTTT,TRBJ2-3,.,TRBV5-4,.
CASMTSGDYTDTQYF,TGTGCCAGCATGACTAGCGGGGATTACACAGATACGCAGTATTTT,TRBJ2-3,TRBD2,TRBV5-5,.
CASSHRQDFGPQHF,TGTGCCAGCAGTCATCGACAGGATTTCGGTCCCCAGCATTTT,TRBJ1-5,.,TRBV28,.
CARRGCNYGYTF,TGTGCCAGAAGGGGATGCAACTATGGCTACACCTTC,TRBJ1-2,.,TRBV5-3,once
CASSVETGGSDTQYF,TGTGCCAGCAGTGTCGAGACAGGGGGCTCGGATACGCAGTATTTT,TRBJ2-3,TRBD1,TRBV6-4,once
CAISATSGRADNEQFF,TGTGCCATCAGTGCTACTAGCGGGAGGGCCGACAATGAGCAGTTCTTC,TRBJ2-1,TRBD2,TRBV10-3,.
CASSFVGRAPYEQYF,TGTGCCAGCAGTTTCGTGGGCAGGGCTCCCTACGAGCAGTACTTC,TRBJ2-7,.,TRBV28,.
CAISESTSGLEQFF,TGTGCCATCAGTGAGTCGACTTCCGGGCTTGAGCAGTTCTTC,TRBJ2-1,.,TRBV10-3,.
CASSQEYRGQEFF,TGCGCCAGCAGCCAAGAATACAGGGGGCAGGAGTTCTTC,TRBJ2-1,TRBD1,TRBV4-3,.
CASSPNPQGAHTGELFF,TGCGCCAGCAGCCCGAACCCCCAGGGGGCGCACACCGGGGAGCTGTTTTTT,TRBJ2-2,TRBD1,TRBV5-1,.
CAWSVGAAYTEAFF,TGTGCCTGGAGTGTGGGGGCTGCTTACACTGAAGCTTTCTTT,TRBJ1-1,.,TRBV30,few
CASSLGGPNEQFF,TGTGCCAGCAGCTTAGGTGGACCGAATGAGCAGTTCTTC,TRBJ2-1,.,TRBV11-1,.
CASSSPTSGEQYF,TGTGCCAGCAGTTCCCCGACTAGTGGAGAGCAGTACTTC,TRBJ2-7,.,TRBV27,.
CASSGGGYTGELFF,TGTGCCAGCAGTGGAGGGGGCTACACCGGGGAGCTGTTTTTT,TRBJ2-2,TRBD1,TRBV25-1,.
CASSLGGDGGGLNYGYTF,TGTGCCAGCAGTTTAGGTGGTGATGGAGGGGGCCTTAACTATGGCTACACCTTC,TRBJ1-2,TRBD1,TRBV28,.
CATSRDIESTEAFF,TGTGCCACCAGCAGAGATATAGAGTCCACTGAAGCTTTCTTT,TRBJ1-1,.,TRBV15,.
CASNRRLDQYF,TGTGCCAGCAATCGGAGACTCGACCAGTACTTC,TRBJ2-7,.,TRBV2,few
CASSPTTSSYEQYF,TGCGCCAGCAGCCCTACAACTAGCTCATACGAGCAGTACTTC,TRBJ2-7,.,TRBV4-1,.
CASSLGTANTGELFF,TGTGCCAGCAGCCTCGGGACAGCCAACACCGGGGAGCTGTTTTTT,TRBJ2-2,TRBD1,TRBV11-3,.
CASSPLAGGNTGELFF,TGTGCCAGCAGCCCACTAGCGGGGGGAAACACCGGGGAGCTGTTTTTT,TRBJ2-2,TRBD2,TRBV7-2,.
CASSQGQGYEQYF,TGTGCCAGCTCACAGGGACAGGGCTACGAGCAGTACTTC,TRBJ2-7,TRBD1,TRBV18,.
CASKGGTGEQAEQFF,TGCGCCAGCAAAGGCGGGACAGGGGAGCAGGCTGAGCAGTTCTTC,TRBJ2-1,TRBD1,TRBV5-1,.
CASRPTVAGFTEAFF,TGCGCCAGCAGACCTACCGTCGCGGGATTCACTGAAGCTTTCTTT,TRBJ1-1,.,TRBV5-1,.
CASSEVTPGELFF,TGTGCCAGCAGCGAAGTAACGCCCGGGGAGCTGTTTTTT,TRBJ2-2,.,TRBV6-1,.
CASSMPDRGQPEQYF,TGTGCCAGCAGCATGCCGGACAGGGGGCAGCCCGAGCAGTACTTC,TRBJ2-7,TRBD1,TRBV5-6,.
CASSLSRRAGELFF,.,TRBJ2-2,.,TRBV28,.
CASSATSGSTDTQYF,TGTGCCAGCAGTGCCACTAGCGGGAGTACAGATACGCAGTATTTT,TRBJ2-3,TRBD2,TRBV6-1,few
CASSLGQDRLGVF,TGCGCCAGCAGCTTAGGACAGGACCGTTTGGGGGTTTTC,TRBJ2-6,TRBD1,TRBV5-1,once
CASSQEFTSAPYEQYF,TGCGCCAGCAGCCAAGAGTTTACTAGCGCTCCCTACGAGCAGTACTTC,TRBJ2-7,TRBD2,TRBV4-3,.
CASSRTPGQGNTEAFF,TGTGCCAGCAGTCGCACACCGGGACAGGGTAACACTGAAGCTTTCTTT,TRBJ1-1,TRBD1,TRBV27,.
CASSFPLLGQGRGGQPQHF,TGTGCCAGCAGCTTTCCGCTGCTGGGACAGGGGAGGGGAGGTCAGCCCCAGCATTTT,TRBJ1-5,TRBD1,TRBV11-2,.
CASSYSGQGSYEQYF,TGTGCCAGCAGTTACTCGGGACAGGGATCCTACGAGCAGTACTTC,TRBJ2-7,TRBD1,TRBV6-6,.
CASRSGLLGLAFF,TGTGCCAGCAGATCTGGGCTGCTGGGGCTCGCGTTCTTC,TRBJ2-1,.,TRBV6-6,.
CASSLGRGGYNEQFF,TGTGCCAGCAGCCTGGGGAGGGGGGGCTACAATGAGCAGTTCTTC,TRBJ2-1,.,TRBV5-6,.
CASSRRGQQETQYF,TGTGCCAGCAGCCGACGGGGACAGCAAGAGACCCAGTACTTC,TRBJ2-5,TRBD1,TRBV5-5,once
CASSYPGGSGANVLTF,TGTGCCAGCAGTTACCCTGGGGGCTCTGGGGCCAACGTCCTGACTTTC,TRBJ2-6,.,TRBV7-9,.
CASSPSVGSGNTIYF,TGTGCCAGCAGCCCAAGCGTGGGCTCTGGAAACACCATATATTTT,TRBJ1-3,.,TRBV5-4,.
CASSVDSDPVYEQYF,TGTGCCAGCAGCGTAGATTCCGACCCGGTCTACGAGCAGTACTTC,TRBJ2-7,.,TRBV9,.
CASSTSQETQYF,TGTGCCAGCAGTACCAGCCAAGAGACCCAGTACTTC,TRBJ2-5,.,TRBV27,.
CASSDRGPHYGYTF,TGCGCCAGCAGTGATCGGGGGCCTCATTATGGCTACACCTTC,TRBJ1-2,.,TRBV10-1,.
CASSFTGGWEPQHF,TGTGCCAGCAGCTTCACAGGGGGCTGGGAGCCCCAGCATTTT,TRBJ1-5,TRBD1,TRBV7-6,.
CSARGSEQFF,TGCAGTGCTAGGGGGAGTGAGCAGTTCTTC,TRBJ2-1,.,TRBV20-1,.
CASSVGGQETQYF,TGTGCCAGCAGCGTCGGCGGACAAGAGACCCAGTACTTC,TRBJ2-5,.,TRBV9,.
CASRRTAYNEQFF,TGTGCCAGCAGAAGGACGGCGTACAATGAGCAGTTCTTC,TRBJ2-1,.,TRBV6-1,.
CASSLQSTYNSPLHF,TGTGCCAGCAGCCTCCAGTCTACGTATAATTCACCCCTCCACTTT,TRBJ1-6,.,TRBV28,.